Below, 31 T cell receptor beta chains from the same sample are listed, as sequenced in a study of CD8+CD57+ T cells in acquired aplastic anemia. Genomic DNA constituted the template upon which TCR beta VDJ and CDR3 profiling was performed. Via MiXCR, TCRdb re-called the reads, giving one row per CDR3 protein. The sample has 150,000 to 200,000 distinct CDR3 sequences; under 55% are singletons. Sequencing was done on a sample of sorted CD4+, CD8+, or CD8+CD57+ T cells (not recorded which) from PBMCs. The receptors shown here come from a human donor in good health.

About this clonotype itself: A read error is likely, as this CDR3 ends without the conserved phenylalanine or tryptophan. This chain joins TRBV7-8 and TRBJ2-7; 7 bases are a match to TRBD2. Germline V gives CDR1 SGHVS, CDR2 FQNEAQ. CDR3 size: 14 residues. The CDR3 spells CASSLDSGGYVQYL. CDR3 coding DNA: TGTGCCAGCAGCTTAGATTCGGGGGGTTACGTGCAGTACCTC.

This clonotype was seen a few times. V gene TRBV24-1 combines with J gene TRBJ1-2, with 9 bases fitting TRBD1. With 4 bases clipped from V and 7 bases from J, the junction kept 3 bases outside the gene matches. The germline CDR1 and CDR2 sequences are KGHDR and SFDVKD. CDR3 length: 13 amino acids. CDR3 DNA sequence: TGTGCCACCAGTGACCGGACAGGGGCTGGCTACACCTTC. As protein: CATSDRTGAGYTF.

In its sample, this clonotype was seen a few times. The chain joins TRBV6-1 to TRBJ1-5, with a weak D call TRBD1 (5 bases). The CDR3 covers 16 residues. Deletions cut 2 bases from V and 0 bases from J, with 11 bases between. The germline gives CDR1 MNHNS, CDR2 SASEGT. CDR3 DNA sequence: TGTGCCAGCAGTGAATCACATCAGGGTAGCAATCAGCCCCAGCATTTT. This gives the protein CASSESHQGSNQPQHF.

This clonotype has ten or more counts. This chain links TRBV6-1 with TRBJ1-2, with D perhaps matching TRBD1 (6 bases). This CDR3 spans 13 amino acids. Germline CDR1 reads MNHNS; CDR2 reads SASEGT. V lost 6 bases, J lost 2 bases, and 10 bases lay in between. CDR3 nucleotide sequence: TGTGCCAGCAGCCAGACAGGAAACTATGGCTACACCTTC. Its translation: CASSQTGNYGYTF.

The CDR3: CASSDMEETQYF. In DNA, the CDR3 is TGTGCCAGCAGTGACATGGAAGAGACCCAGTACTTC. The chain joins TRBV6-4 to TRBJ2-5; D is uncertain. This CDR3 is 12 amino acids long. Trimming removed 2 bases at V and 3 bases at J, with 4 bases between. Germline values: CDR1 MRHNA, CDR2 SNTAGT.

In its sample, this clonotype was seen a few times. V gene TRBV3-1 combines with J gene TRBJ2-1; 8 bases are a match to TRBD2. Germline trimming cut 1 base from V and 4 bases from J; bases unmatched to any gene: 6. This CDR3 contains 16 residues. Germline values: CDR1 LGHDT, CDR2 YNNKEL (reference sequence). The CDR3: CASSQATGLAYNEQFF. CDR3 sequence (DNA): TGTGCCAGCAGCCAAGCTACAGGACTAGCATACAATGAGCAGTTCTTC.

The V gene is TRBV15, the J gene TRBJ2-7; D perhaps matches TRBD1 (6 bases). V gave up 1 base and J gave up 0 bases, with 10 bases separating them. The CDR3 contains 15 residues. Looked up from germline, CDR1 is LNHNV and CDR2 is YYDKDF (reference sequence). CDR3: CATSRGRDNSYEQYF. The CDR3 region has the DNA TGTGCCACCAGCAGAGGTAGGGACAACTCCTACGAGCAGTACTTC.

For this clonotype: Possible read error: a much larger clone is one base away. The V gene is TRBV5-1, the J gene TRBJ2-2; maybe TRBD2 (6 bases). CDR3 length equals 15 residues. Germline values: CDR1 SGHRS, CDR2 YFSETQ. V was shortened by 3 bases and J by 6 bases, with 15 bases between the two germline ends. The CDR3 DNA reads TGCGCCAGCAGCTCGGGAGCCTGCGTCCCCGGGGAGCTGTTTTTT. Encoded protein: CASSSGACVPGELFF.

This clonotype was detected once. The junction departs from the called germline gene at one end, perhaps through a read error. The chain joins TRBV6-5 to TRBJ2-5; maybe TRBD2 (6 bases). This CDR3 region has 14 residues. Germline assignment: CDR1 MNHEY and CDR2 SVGAGI. As DNA, the CDR3 is TGTGCCGGCAGTTACGGGGGTCCCCAAGGGACCCAGTACTTC. Translation: CAGSYGGPQGTQYF.

In its sample, this clonotype is medium-sized (0.01 to 0.1%). The chain couples TRBV7-9 to TRBJ2-2, with TRBD2 as a possible D gene (5 bases). CDR3 size: 15 residues. V gave up 6 bases and J gave up 7 bases, with 18 bases separating them. Germline loops: CDR1 SEHNR, CDR2 FQNEAQ (reference sequence). DNA of the CDR3: TGTGCCAGCAGTTTGGACTCCCCACCGTTCGGGGAGCTGTTTTTT. Its protein product is CASSLDSPPFGELFF.

The chain employs TRBV20-1 and TRBJ1-5; D remains unclear. The CDR3 spans 15 residues. The V gene's germline CDR1 is DFQATT and CDR2 SNEGSKA (reference sequence). The V and J ends lost 0 bases and 0 bases respectively, with 9 bases between them. The CDR3 loop is CSAREQPYSNQPQHF. CDR3 bases: TGCAGTGCTAGAGAACAGCCCTATAGCAATCAGCCCCAGCATTTT.

This clonotype was picked up a small number of times. The chain recombines TRBV18 with TRBJ2-7, with a weak D call TRBD1 (7 bases). The V end lost 1 base, the J end lost 6 bases, and 19 bases lay between the germline ends. Germline V gene data show CDR1 as KGHSH and CDR2 as LQKENI. CDR3 length: 16 residues. Written as DNA, the CDR3 is TGTGCCAGCTCACCACTGGACAGGAGTACTAGCAGCGAGCAGTACTTC. It codes for CASSPLDRSTSSEQYF.

The count of this clonotype is one. The chain recombines TRBV7-9 with TRBJ2-5, with TRBD2 matching 7 bases. CDR3 size: 15 residues. Germline CDR1 reads SEHNR; CDR2 reads FQNEAQ (reference sequence). V shed 5 bases, J shed 9 bases, and the junction held 15 bases outside the gene matches. The CDR3 DNA reads TGTGCCAGCAGCCCAAGAGACAGCGGGGAGTGGTCCCAGTACTTC. Its translation is CASSPRDSGEWSQYF.

The chain joins TRBV5-6 to TRBJ2-5; D not certain. This CDR3 is built from 12 residues. Germline CDR1 reads SGHDT; CDR2 reads YYEEEE. V was pared by 8 bases and J by 5 bases, with 13 bases between. The CDR3 DNA is TGTGCCAGTCATGTGGTTTCGGAGACCCAGTACTTC. Protein: CASHVVSETQYF.

This clonotype has at least ten counts. The CDR3 nucleotides are TGTGCCAGCAGCTTAGTAGGGGACCTAGGGGGCGAAAAACTGTTTTTT. Encoded protein: CASSLVGDLGGEKLFF. This sequence joins TRBV7-9 and TRBJ1-4; 7 nucleotides align to TRBD1. The ends lost 1 base at V and 8 bases at J; junction bases unmatched: 10. Germline V gene lookup returns CDR1 SEHNR and CDR2 FQNEAQ (reference sequence). The CDR3 has 16 residues.

V gene TRBV6-5 combines with J gene TRBJ1-6; D is ambiguous. Germline loops: CDR1 MNHEY, CDR2 SVGAGI. Trimming removed 0 bases at V and 7 bases at J, with 16 bases between. CDR3 size: 17 residues. In DNA, the CDR3 is TGTGCCAGCAGTTACTCGGTCGGGGATCAACCAAATTCACCCCTCCACTTT. Its protein product is CASSYSVGDQPNSPLHF.

The table lists this clonotype with many counts. The chain is built from TRBV11-1 and TRBJ2-1; D tentatively fits TRBD1 or TRBD2 (5 bases each). V was cut by 1 base and J by 7 bases, with 26 bases left in between. Per germline, CDR1 SGHAT and CDR2 FQDESV (reference sequence). This CDR3 has 19 residues. CDR3 in amino acids: CASSLVPASGPGMVNEQFF. CDR3 in DNA: TGTGCCAGCAGCTTAGTCCCTGCCTCGGGGCCGGGCATGGTTAATGAGCAGTTCTTC.

This clonotype has at least ten counts. The chain employs TRBV5-5 and TRBJ1-1; D gene unclear. Germline assignment: CDR1 SGHKS and CDR2 YYEKEE (reference sequence). This CDR3 is 16 amino acids long. V was shortened by 0 bases and J by 0 bases, with 12 bases between the two germline ends. The CDR3 loop is CASSLAAALMNTEAFF. The CDR3 nucleotides read TGTGCCAGCAGCTTGGCGGCAGCTCTAATGAACACTGAAGCTTTCTTT.

In this sample, this clonotype turned up many times. The chain is built from TRBV12-3 or TRBV12-4 and TRBJ1-1; no firm D call. V shed 3 bases and J shed 8 bases, with 7 bases lying between them. CDR3 length equals 11 residues. The CDR3 spells CASSLNSEAFF. CDR3 nucleotide sequence: TGTGCCAGCAGTTTGAACAGCGAAGCTTTCTTT.

This clonotype was counted ten times or more. V usage is TRBV30 and J usage is TRBJ2-2, with D tentatively TRBD1 (6 bases). The length of the CDR3 is 13 residues. Per the germline V gene, CDR1 is GTSNPN and CDR2 is SVGIG (reference sequence). V lost 4 bases, J lost 1 base, and 7 bases lay in between. This chain's CDR3 is CAWTTGNTGELFF. For the CDR3, the DNA is TGTGCCTGGACGACAGGGAACACCGGGGAGCTGTTTTTT.

There are many counts of this clonotype. J is TRBJ2-5 and V is TRBV19; TRBD2 matches 12 bases. Trimming cost V 4 bases and J 5 bases; bases outside gene matches: 11. Germline V gene lookup returns CDR1 LNHDA and CDR2 SQIVND (reference sequence). CDR3 length: 17 residues. CDR3 residues: CASSTEELAGGRETQYF. The CDR3 DNA sequence: TGTGCCAGTAGTACCGAAGAACTAGCGGGAGGTAGGGAGACCCAGTACTTC. Full variable domain (remainder filled in from reference TRBV19 and TRBJ2-5): DGGITQSPKYLFRKEGQNVTLSCEQNLNHDAMYWYRQDPGQGLRLIYYSQIVNDFQKGDIAEGYSVSREKKESFPLTVTSAQKNPTAFYLCASSTEELAGGRETQYFGPGTRLLVL.

This clonotype was recorded many times. V and J are TRBV6-1 and TRBJ2-7; weak D call: TRBD1 (5 bases). The CDR3 totals 14 residues. CDR1 and CDR2 from the germline V gene are MNHNS and SASEGT. Trimming pared 6 bases from V and 4 bases from J, leaving 16 bases between. DNA for the CDR3: TGTGCCAGCAGGGACACAGGACCTTCATACGAGCAGTACTTC. Its protein product is CASRDTGPSYEQYF.

The rearrangement joins TRBV9 to TRBJ2-5; 12 bases match TRBD2. Germline lookup yields CDR1 SGDLS and CDR2 YYNGEE. There are 17 residues in the CDR3. Germline trimming cut 4 bases from V and 9 bases from J; bases unmatched to any gene: 16. CDR3 residues: CASSPSGLAGRGAAQYF. Written as DNA, the CDR3 is TGTGCCAGCAGCCCGTCAGGACTAGCGGGAAGGGGGGCGGCCCAGTACTTC.

In this sample, this clonotype turned up many times. The chain combines TRBV27 with TRBJ2-5, with 9 bases matching TRBD2. Per germline, CDR1 MNHEY and CDR2 SMNVEV (reference sequence). This CDR3 has 14 amino acids. V lost 5 bases to trimming and J lost 2 bases; unmatched junction nucleotides: 3. The CDR3 DNA reads TGTGCCAGCAGTCCTAGCGGGACGCAAGAGACCCAGTACTTC. Translating gives CASSPSGTQETQYF.

The chain couples TRBV11-2 to TRBJ2-1, with 11 nucleotides matching TRBD2. The CDR3 runs to 17 residues. CDR1 and CDR2 (germline): SGHAT, FQNNGV. V was clipped by 5 bases and J by 8 bases; unmatched bases: 14. Here the CDR3 DNA reads TGTGCCAGCAGCCTAGTACCAAGCCCTAGCGGGAGGTATGAGCAGTTCTTC. Protein: CASSLVPSPSGRYEQFF.

The sample holds many counts of this clonotype. The J gene is TRBJ2-3, the V gene TRBV5-1; no reliable D call. Trimming removed 0 bases from V and 6 bases from J, with 14 bases in between. Per the germline V gene, CDR1 is SGHRS and CDR2 is YFSETQ. The CDR3 spans 15 residues. The CDR3 bases are TGCGCCAGCAGCTTGGAAGGGCTAGAGGCCGATACGCAGTATTTT. As protein: CASSLEGLEADTQYF.

The rearrangement links TRBV18 to TRBJ2-1, with 13 bases fitting TRBD2. The ends lost 3 bases at V and 6 bases at J; junction bases unmatched: 2. The CDR3 length is 15 residues. Looked up from germline, CDR1 is KGHSH and CDR2 is LQKENI. CDR3 residues: CASSPRTSGSNEQFF. The CDR3 nucleotides are TGTGCCAGCTCACCTAGGACTAGCGGGAGCAATGAGCAGTTCTTC.

This chain joins TRBV5-1 and TRBJ2-7, with unresolved D. The CDR3 consists of 14 residues. The germline V and J ends were trimmed by 4 bases and 0 bases, with 11 bases remaining between them. Germline V lookup: CDR1 SGHRS, CDR2 YFSETQ. In nucleotides, the CDR3 is TGCGCCAGCAGCGTGGCCCCTAGCTCCTACGAGCAGTACTTC. It yields the protein CASSVAPSSYEQYF.

This clonotype was counted only a few times. J is TRBJ2-6 and V is TRBV7-2, with D uncertain. The CDR3 extends over 12 amino acids. The V and J ends lost 1 base and 12 bases respectively, with 7 bases between them. The V gene's germline CDR1 is SGHTA and CDR2 FQGNSA. CDR3 loop: CASSLVAVVLTF. For the CDR3, the DNA is TGTGCCAGCAGCTTAGTAGCTGTCGTCCTGACTTTC.

In the case of this clonotype: One end of the junction fails to match germline, which may point to a read error. The chain has TRBV24-1 and TRBJ2-1; maybe TRBD2 (5 bases). CDR3 length: 14 amino acids. The germline V gene encodes CDR1 KGHDR and CDR2 SFDVKD. The CDR3 nucleotides are TGTGCCACCAGTGGTGGGAGCTCCTACAATGAGCGGTTCTTT. This codes for CATSGGSSYNERFF.

This clonotype was seen many times. V is TRBV7-9 and J is TRBJ2-7; D is tentatively TRBD1 or TRBD2 (7 bases each). V was shortened by 5 bases and J by 3 bases, with 17 bases between the two germline ends. The CDR3 has 15 amino acids. The V gene's germline CDR1 is SEHNR and CDR2 FQNEAQ (reference sequence). The CDR3, as DNA: TGTGCCAGCAGCGTCCAGGGGGGGAGACTCTACGAGCAGTACTTC. Its translation is CASSVQGGRLYEQYF. Full variable domain (missing parts from reference TRBV7-9 and TRBJ2-7): DTGVSQNPRHKITKRGQNVTFRCDPISEHNRLYWYRQTLGQGPEFLTYFQNEAQLEKSRLLSDRFSAERPKGSFSTLEIQRTEQGDSAMYLCASSVQGGRLYEQYFGPGTRLTVT.